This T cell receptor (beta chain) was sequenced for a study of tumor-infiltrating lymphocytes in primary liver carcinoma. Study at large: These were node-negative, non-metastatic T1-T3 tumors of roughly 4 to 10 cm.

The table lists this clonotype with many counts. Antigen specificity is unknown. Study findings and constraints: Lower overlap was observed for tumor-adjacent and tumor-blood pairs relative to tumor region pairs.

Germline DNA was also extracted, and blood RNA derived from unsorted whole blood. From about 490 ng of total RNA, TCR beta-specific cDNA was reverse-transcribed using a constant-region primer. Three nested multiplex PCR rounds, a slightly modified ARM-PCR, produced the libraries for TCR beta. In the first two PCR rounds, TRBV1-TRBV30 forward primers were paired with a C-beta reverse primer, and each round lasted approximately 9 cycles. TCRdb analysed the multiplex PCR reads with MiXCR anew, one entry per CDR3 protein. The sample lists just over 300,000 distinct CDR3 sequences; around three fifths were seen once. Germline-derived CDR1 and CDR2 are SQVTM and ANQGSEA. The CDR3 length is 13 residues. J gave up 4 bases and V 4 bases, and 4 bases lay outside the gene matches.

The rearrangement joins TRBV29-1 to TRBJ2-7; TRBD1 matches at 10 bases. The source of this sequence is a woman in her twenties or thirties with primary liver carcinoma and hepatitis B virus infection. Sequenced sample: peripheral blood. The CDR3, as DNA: TGCAGCGTTGTAGGACAGGGGGATTACGAGCAGTACTTC. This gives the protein CSVVGQGDYEQYF.